These 17 T cell receptor beta chains came from one sample sequenced in a study of blood T cell repertoires in COVID-19. TCRdb's table, derived via immunoSEQ multiplex PCR, lists solely in-frame clones and lacks some. The top ten hold almost 4% of the sample, which has some 340,000 clones, over 90% seen once. Sequenced: PBMCs or T cells enriched from blood (not recorded which). The receptor source for this set is a woman younger than 45 who had been exposed to COVID-19.

The chain combines TRBV7-9 with TRBJ1-1; D may be TRBD1 (5 bases). Trimming shortened V by 5 bases and J by 0 bases, and 13 bases separated the two germline ends. The CDR3 loop spans 15 amino acids. Per germline, CDR1 SEHNR and CDR2 FQNEAQ (reference sequence). The CDR3 bases are TGTGCCAGCAGCGAAAGACAGAATTTGAACACTGAAGCTTTCTTT. Translated, it gives CASSERQNLNTEAFF.

In its sample, this clone was seen once. This chain joins TRBV2 and TRBJ1-2, with 10 bases identical to TRBD1. From germline, CDR1 is SNHLY and CDR2 FYNNEI. J was trimmed by 5 bases and V by 2 bases; bases with no gene match: 8. The CDR3 extends over 16 amino acids. In nucleotides, the CDR3 is TGTGCCAGCAGTGAACAGACAGGGGGCGCTTGGTATGGCTACACCTTC. It specifies CASSEQTGGAWYGYTF.

This sequence joins TRBV19 and TRBJ1-5; the match to TRBD1 covers 7 bases. Germline V gene lookup returns CDR1 LNHDA and CDR2 SQIVND (reference sequence). With V trimmed by 9 bases and J by 7 bases, 12 bases remained unmatched. The CDR3 contains 14 residues. The CDR3 reads CASDFDRVGQPQHF. CDR3 bases: TGTGCCAGCGACTTCGACAGGGTCGGACAGCCCCAGCATTTT. The variable domain in full, completed from reference TRBV19 and TRBJ1-5, reads DGGITQSPKYLFRKEGQNVTLSCEQNLNHDAMYWYRQDPGQGLRLIYYSQIVNDFQKGDIAEGYSVSREKKESFPLTVTSAQKNPTAFYLCASDFDRVGQPQHFGDGTRLSIL.

This clone was detected a few times. Other DNA sequences in this sample translate to the same CDR3. The V call is TRBV19, the J call TRBJ2-7; TRBD1 matches at 10 bases. The germline gives CDR1 LNHDA, CDR2 SQIVND (reference sequence). The CDR3 totals 14 residues. J lost 2 bases, V lost 4 bases, and 2 bases had no gene match. The DNA for the CDR3 is TGTGCCAGTAGTAGTGGGACAGGGGCCTACGAGCAGTACTTC. Its protein is CASSSGTGAYEQYF.

The rearrangement joins TRBV9 to TRBJ2-5; TRBD2 matches at 9 bases. The germline V gene encodes CDR1 SGDLS and CDR2 YYNGEE. The J segment lost 1 base and the V segment lost 1 base, leaving 5 bases of the junction unmatched. There are 16 residues in the CDR3. The CDR3 DNA reads as TGTGCCAGCAGCGTAAGTGGGCGGGGGGGCCAAGAGACCCAGTACTTC. It translates to CASSVSGRGGQETQYF.

The gene calls are TRBV15 and TRBJ1-2, with 7 bases fitting TRBD1. Trimming removed 1 base from V and 2 bases from J; junction bases left unmatched: 7. The CDR3 is 16 residues long. Germline loops: CDR1 LNHNV, CDR2 YYDKDF (reference sequence). The CDR3 DNA reads as TGTGCCACCAGCAGAGCCCCCGGGACAGAGAACTATGGCTACACCTTC. It specifies CATSRAPGTENYGYTF. Looking up the rest from reference TRBV15 and TRBJ1-2 gives the full variable domain: DAMVIQNPRYQVTQFGKPVTLSCSQTLNHNVMYWYQQKSSQAPKLLFHYYDKDFNNEADTPDNFQSRRPNTSFCFLDIRSPGLGDTAMYLCATSRAPGTENYGYTFGSGTRLTVV.

This clone was seen only once. This chain joins TRBV19 and TRBJ1-5; D is perhaps TRBD1 (6 bases). This CDR3 contains 17 residues. Trimming stripped 6 bases from V and 0 bases from J, with 18 bases between. Looked up from germline, CDR1 is LNHDA and CDR2 is SQIVND (reference sequence). In DNA form, the CDR3 reads TGTGCCAGTAGAGACGGGGGGGCACACTCTAGCAATCAGCCCCAGCATTTT. Amino acids: CASRDGGAHSSNQPQHF.

The chain employs TRBV18 and TRBJ2-5; TRBD2 matches 10 bases. Looked up from germline, CDR1 is KGHSH and CDR2 is LQKENI. There are 16 residues in the CDR3. The J segment lost 4 bases and the V segment lost 0 bases, leaving 5 bases of the junction unmatched. CDR3 coding DNA: TGTGCCAGCTCACCACCGCGTAGCGGGGGGACAGAGACCCAGTACTTC. Translating gives CASSPPRSGGTETQYF.

The CDR3 DNA follows: TGTGCCAGCAGTGAATACAGACAAGGAAACACCATATATTTT. Translating gives CASSEYRQGNTIYF. The chain carries TRBV2 and TRBJ1-3; D call uncertain. The germline V gene encodes CDR1 SNHLY and CDR2 FYNNEI. Deletions cut 2 bases from V and 4 bases from J, with 9 bases between. The CDR3 covers 14 residues.

The chain carries TRBV5-6 and TRBJ2-3, with 9 bases that match TRBD2. The germline V gene encodes CDR1 SGHDT and CDR2 YYEEEE. J was trimmed by 0 bases and V by 3 bases; bases with no gene match: 5. The CDR3 contains 16 residues. CDR3 loop: CASSSVAGGSTDTQYF. The CDR3, as DNA: TGTGCCAGCAGCTCGGTGGCGGGGGGGAGCACAGATACGCAGTATTTT.

This sequence joins TRBV4-2 and TRBJ2-2; TRBD2 is a possible D gene (6 bases). The CDR3 is 16 amino acids. Trimming stripped 2 bases from V and 4 bases from J, with 14 bases between. Germline V gene lookup returns CDR1 LGHNA and CDR2 YNFKEQ. The CDR3 DNA reads as TGTGCCAGCAGCCAACATCCCGTCGGGAGCACCGGGGAGCTGTTTTTT. Its translation: CASSQHPVGSTGELFF.

The chain links TRBV30 to TRBJ1-5, with D hard to call. Germline V gene data show CDR1 as GTSNPN and CDR2 as SVGIG (reference sequence). Trimming removed 3 bases from V and 0 bases from J, with 9 bases in between. The CDR3 consists of 14 residues. The CDR3 bases are TGTGCCTGGAGCCCGGTCCATAGCAATCAGCCCCAGCATTTT. Translated, it gives CAWSPVHSNQPQHF.

CDR3 sequence: CASSFERGGRYTGELFF. The CDR3, as DNA: TGCGCCAGCAGCTTCGAGCGGGGGGGCCGCTACACCGGGGAGCTGTTTTTT. The chain joins TRBV5-1 to TRBJ2-2, with 10 bases that match TRBD2. Germline V gene lookup returns CDR1 SGHRS and CDR2 YFSETQ. The J segment lost 3 bases and the V segment lost 2 bases, leaving 7 bases of the junction unmatched. The CDR3 extends over 17 amino acids.

The chain is built from TRBV11-2 and TRBJ2-3; TRBD2 matches at 10 bases. This CDR3 has 16 residues. Germline assignment: CDR1 SGHAT and CDR2 FQNNGV. The V segment lost 7 bases and the J segment 0 bases; nucleotides outside the gene matches: 7. The CDR3 spells CASNLAGGASTDTQYF. The CDR3 DNA reads TGTGCCAGCAATTTAGCGGGGGGCGCTAGCACAGATACGCAGTATTTT.

The chain combines TRBV30 with TRBJ2-7, with 9 bases matching TRBD1. The length of the CDR3 is 16 residues. Per the germline V gene, CDR1 is GTSNPN and CDR2 is SVGIG (reference sequence). The junction had 14 bases not matched to a gene; V was cut back by 5 bases and J by 3 bases. The CDR3 DNA follows: TGTGCCTGGGGGATTCCGGGACAGGGAATGGGCTACGAGCAGTACTTC. Translating it yields CAWGIPGQGMGYEQYF.

V and J are TRBV7-2 and TRBJ2-1; TRBD2 matches 10 bases. V dropped 5 bases and J dropped 6; count of bases not matched to a gene: 10. In germline, CDR1 is SGHTA, CDR2 FQGNSA. The CDR3 is 16 residues long. The CDR3 DNA reads TGTGCCAGCAGCCCGTGGACTAGCGGTGGTCTCAATGAGCAGTTCTTC. Translation gives CASSPWTSGGLNEQFF. The whole variable domain, filled in from reference TRBV7-2 and TRBJ2-1, reads GAGVSQSPSNKVTEKGKDVELRCDPISGHTALYWYRQSLGQGLEFLIYFQGNSAPDKSGLPSDRFSAERTGGSVSTLTIQRTQQEDSAVYLCASSPWTSGGLNEQFFGPGTRLTVL.

The V call is TRBV11-2, the J call TRBJ2-1; tentatively, D is TRBD2 (6 bases). V gave up 7 bases and J gave up 7 bases, with 17 bases separating them. Germline V CDR1 and CDR2: SGHAT, FQNNGV. The CDR3 is made up of 14 amino acids. This chain's CDR3 is CASTRQQRVNEQFF. CDR3 in DNA: TGTGCCAGCACTCGCCAGCAGCGGGTAAATGAGCAGTTCTTC.